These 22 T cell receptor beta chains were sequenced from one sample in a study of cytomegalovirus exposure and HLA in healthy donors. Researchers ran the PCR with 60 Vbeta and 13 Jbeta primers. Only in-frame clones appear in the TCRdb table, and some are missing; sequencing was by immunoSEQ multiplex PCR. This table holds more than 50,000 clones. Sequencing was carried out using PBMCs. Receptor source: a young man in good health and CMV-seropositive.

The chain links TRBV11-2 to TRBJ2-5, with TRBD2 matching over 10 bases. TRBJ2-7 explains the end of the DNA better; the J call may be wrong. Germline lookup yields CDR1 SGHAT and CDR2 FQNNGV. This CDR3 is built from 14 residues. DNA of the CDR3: TGTGCCAGCACCCGGACTAGCGGCTACTACGAGCAGTACTTC. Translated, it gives CASTRTSGYYEQYF.

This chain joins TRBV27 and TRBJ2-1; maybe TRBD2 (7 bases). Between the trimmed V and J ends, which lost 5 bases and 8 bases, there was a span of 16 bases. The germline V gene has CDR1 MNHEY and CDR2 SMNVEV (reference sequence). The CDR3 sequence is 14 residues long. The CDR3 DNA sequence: TGTGCCAGCAGTCCACAGGGACTACGAGATGAGCAGTTCTTC. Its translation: CASSPQGLRDEQFF.

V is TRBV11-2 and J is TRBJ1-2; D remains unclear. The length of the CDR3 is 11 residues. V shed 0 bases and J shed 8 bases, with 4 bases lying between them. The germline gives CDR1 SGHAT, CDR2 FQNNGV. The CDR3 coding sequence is TGTGCCAGCAGCTTAGATCAGGGCTACACCTTC. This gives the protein CASSLDQGYTF.

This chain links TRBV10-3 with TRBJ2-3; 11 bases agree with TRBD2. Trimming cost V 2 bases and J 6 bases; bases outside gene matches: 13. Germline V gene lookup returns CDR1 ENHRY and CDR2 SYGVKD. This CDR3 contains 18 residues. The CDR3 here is CAISEPELASGRSDTQYF. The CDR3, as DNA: TGTGCCATCAGTGAGCCGGAGCTGGCTAGCGGGAGGTCGGATACGCAGTATTTT.

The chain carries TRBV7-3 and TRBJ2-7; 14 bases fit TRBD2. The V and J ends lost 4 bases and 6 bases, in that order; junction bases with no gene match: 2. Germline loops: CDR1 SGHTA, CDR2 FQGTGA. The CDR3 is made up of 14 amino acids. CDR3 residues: CASSSGLAGGEQYF. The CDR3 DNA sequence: TGTGCCAGCAGCTCCGGACTAGCGGGAGGCGAGCAGTACTTC.

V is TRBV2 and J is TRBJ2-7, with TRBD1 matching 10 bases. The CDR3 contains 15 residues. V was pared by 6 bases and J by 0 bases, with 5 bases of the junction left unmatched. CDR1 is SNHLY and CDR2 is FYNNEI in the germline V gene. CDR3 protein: CASRGGQGSSYEQYF. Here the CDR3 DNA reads TGTGCCAGCAGGGGGGGACAGGGGTCCTCCTACGAGCAGTACTTC.

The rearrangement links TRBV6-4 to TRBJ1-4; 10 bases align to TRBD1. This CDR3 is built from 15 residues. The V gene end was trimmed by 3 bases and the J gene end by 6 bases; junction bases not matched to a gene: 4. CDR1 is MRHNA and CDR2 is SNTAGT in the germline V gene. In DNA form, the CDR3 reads TGTGCCAGCAGTGAACGGACAGGGGGAGATGAAAAACTGTTTTTT. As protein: CASSERTGGDEKLFF.

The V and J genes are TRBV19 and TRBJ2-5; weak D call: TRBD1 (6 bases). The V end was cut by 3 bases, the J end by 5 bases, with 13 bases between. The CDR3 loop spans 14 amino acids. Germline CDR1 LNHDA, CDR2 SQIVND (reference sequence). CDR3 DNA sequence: TGTGCCAGTAGTATTTGGGGGCGCGGGGAGACCCAGTACTTC. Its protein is CASSIWGRGETQYF.

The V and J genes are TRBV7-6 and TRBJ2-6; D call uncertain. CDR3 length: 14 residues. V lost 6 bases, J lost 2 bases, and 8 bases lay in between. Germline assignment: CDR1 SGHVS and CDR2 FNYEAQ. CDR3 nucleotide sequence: TGTGCCAGCAGACCCAACACTGGGGCCAACGTCCTGACTTTC. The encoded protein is CASRPNTGANVLTF.

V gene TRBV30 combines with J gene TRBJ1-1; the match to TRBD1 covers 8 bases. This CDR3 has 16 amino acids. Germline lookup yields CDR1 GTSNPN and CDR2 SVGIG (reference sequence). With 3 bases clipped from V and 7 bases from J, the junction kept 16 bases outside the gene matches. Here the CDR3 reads CAWSSRAQWTGNEAFF. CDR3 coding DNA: TGTGCCTGGAGCTCGCGGGCCCAGTGGACAGGGAATGAAGCTTTCTTT.

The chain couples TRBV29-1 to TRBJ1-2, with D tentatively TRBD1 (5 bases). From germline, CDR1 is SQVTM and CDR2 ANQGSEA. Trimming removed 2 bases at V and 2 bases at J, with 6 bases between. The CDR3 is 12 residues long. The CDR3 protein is CSVERQNYGYTF. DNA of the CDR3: TGCAGCGTTGAAAGACAGAACTATGGCTACACCTTC. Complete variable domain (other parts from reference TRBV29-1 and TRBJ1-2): SAVISQKPSRDICQRGTSLTIQCQVDSQVTMMFWYRQQPGQSLTLIATANQGSEATYESGFVIDKFPISRPNLTFSTLTVSNMSPEDSSIYLCSVERQNYGYTFGSGTRLTVV.

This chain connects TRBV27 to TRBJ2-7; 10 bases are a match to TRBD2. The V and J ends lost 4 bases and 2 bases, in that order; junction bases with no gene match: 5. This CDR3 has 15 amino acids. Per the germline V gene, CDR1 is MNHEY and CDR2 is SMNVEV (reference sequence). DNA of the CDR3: TGTGCCAGCAGTTCCCTGAGCGGGAGGGCCTACGAGCAGTACTTC. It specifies CASSSLSGRAYEQYF.

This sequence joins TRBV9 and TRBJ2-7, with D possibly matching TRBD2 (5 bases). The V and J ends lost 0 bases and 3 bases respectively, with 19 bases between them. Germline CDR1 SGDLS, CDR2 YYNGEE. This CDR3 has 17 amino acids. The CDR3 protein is CASSVGRVAGSYYEQYF. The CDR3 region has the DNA TGTGCCAGCAGCGTAGGACGAGTCGCGGGTTCCTACTACGAGCAGTACTTC.

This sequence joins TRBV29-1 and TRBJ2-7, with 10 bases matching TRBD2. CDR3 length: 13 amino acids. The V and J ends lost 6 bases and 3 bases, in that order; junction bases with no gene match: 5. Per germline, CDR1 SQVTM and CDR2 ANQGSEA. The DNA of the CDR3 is TGCAGCGTAGGAGCGGGGGGGAACTACGAGCAGTACTTC. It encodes CSVGAGGNYEQYF.

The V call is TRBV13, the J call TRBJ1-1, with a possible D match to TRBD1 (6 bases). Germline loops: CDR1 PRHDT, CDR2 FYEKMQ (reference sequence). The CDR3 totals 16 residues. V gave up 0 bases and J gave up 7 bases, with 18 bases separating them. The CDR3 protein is CASSLGATGPRHEAFF. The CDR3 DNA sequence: TGTGCCAGCAGCTTAGGGGCGACAGGTCCCCGGCATGAAGCTTTCTTT.

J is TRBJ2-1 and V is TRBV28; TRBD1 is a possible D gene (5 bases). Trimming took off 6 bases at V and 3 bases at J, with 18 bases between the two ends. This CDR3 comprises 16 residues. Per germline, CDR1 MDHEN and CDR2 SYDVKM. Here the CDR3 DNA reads TGTGCCAGCAGCCAAAGTTCAGGGTCTGACTACAATGAGCAGTTCTTC. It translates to CASSQSSGSDYNEQFF.

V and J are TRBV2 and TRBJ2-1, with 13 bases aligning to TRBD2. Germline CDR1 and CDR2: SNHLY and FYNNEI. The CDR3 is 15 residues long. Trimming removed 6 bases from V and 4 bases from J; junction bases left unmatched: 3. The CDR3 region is CASSPTSGGYNEQFF. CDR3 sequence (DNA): TGTGCCAGCAGCCCGACTAGCGGGGGGTACAATGAGCAGTTCTTC.

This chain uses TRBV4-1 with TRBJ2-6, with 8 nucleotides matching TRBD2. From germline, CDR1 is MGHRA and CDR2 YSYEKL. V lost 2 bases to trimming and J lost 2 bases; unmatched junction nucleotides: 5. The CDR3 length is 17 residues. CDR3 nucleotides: TGCGCCAGCAGCCAACTGACTAGCGCGGCTGGGGCCAACGTCCTGACTTTC. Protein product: CASSQLTSAAGANVLTF.

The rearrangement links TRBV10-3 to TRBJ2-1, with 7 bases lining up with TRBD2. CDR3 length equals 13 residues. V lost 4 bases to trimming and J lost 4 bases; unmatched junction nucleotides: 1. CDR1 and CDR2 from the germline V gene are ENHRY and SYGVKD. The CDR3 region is CAISGLAYNEQFF. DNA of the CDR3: TGTGCCATCAGTGGACTAGCTTACAATGAGCAGTTCTTC.

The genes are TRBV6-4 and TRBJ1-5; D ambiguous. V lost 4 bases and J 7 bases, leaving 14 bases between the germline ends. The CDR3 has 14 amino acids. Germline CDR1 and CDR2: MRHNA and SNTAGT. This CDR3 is CASSVEDGGQPQHF. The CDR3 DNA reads TGTGCCAGCAGTGTAGAGGACGGCGGGCAGCCCCAGCATTTT.

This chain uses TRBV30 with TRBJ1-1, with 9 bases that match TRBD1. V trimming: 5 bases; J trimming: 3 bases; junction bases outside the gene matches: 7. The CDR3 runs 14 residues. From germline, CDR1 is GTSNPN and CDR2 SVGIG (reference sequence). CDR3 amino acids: CAWSNRGRDTEAFF. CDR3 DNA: TGTGCCTGGTCCAACAGGGGGCGAGACACTGAAGCTTTCTTT.

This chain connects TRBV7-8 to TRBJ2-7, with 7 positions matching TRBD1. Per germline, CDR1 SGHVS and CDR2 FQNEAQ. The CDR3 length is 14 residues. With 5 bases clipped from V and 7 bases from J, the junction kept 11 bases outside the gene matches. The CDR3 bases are TGTGCCAGCAGCCGGGACAGCCGCCGAGGGGAGCAGTACTTC. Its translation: CASSRDSRRGEQYF.